This TCR beta chain was retrieved from a study of T cell responses to AZD1222 COVID-19 vaccine. Study-wide points: The sample set comprised mostly white British donors with more females, and clonal diversity was possibly underestimated. At study baseline, merely roughly 6 AZD1222 recipients were seropositive. Repertoire samples came only from after the peak T cell response.

The CDR3 sequence is 14 residues long. Per the germline V gene, CDR1 is LGHNA and CDR2 is YSLEER. Between the trimmed V and J ends, which lost 3 bases and 5 bases, there was a span of 11 bases. Notes on this clone: Its antigen is unidentified.

Using immunoSEQ multiplex PCR, the repertoire was profiled, and TCRdb retains in-frame clones only, with some absent. The profile covers 150,000 to 250,000 clones, with approximately 95% appearing a single time and around 1% taken by the ten largest. The source of this sequence is an adult who received the AZD1222 COVID-19 vaccine. Here the sequenced sample was peripheral blood, taken 28 days after the second AZD1222 dose. The rearrangement joins TRBV4-3 to TRBJ1-5; D is perhaps TRBD1 (6 bases). CDR3 region: CASSQGDIHQPQHF. The DNA for the CDR3 is TGCGCCAGCAGCCAGGGGGACATTCATCAGCCCCAGCATTTT.